This T cell receptor beta chain stems from a study of blood T cells in healthy people across ages. Findings and limits, study-wide: There were more naive CD4+ cells and higher diversity in long-lived donors than in aged donors.

To note about this clonotype: Its antigen is currently unknown.

Primers used in a second PCR of roughly 7 to 12 cycles were a sample-barcoded 5' primer and a J-beta primer mix. TCRdb reprocessed the 5' RACE reads with MiXCR, giving one entry per CDR3 protein. This table holds about 630,000 distinct CDR3 sequences, around 20% found once. The origin of this receptor is a man aged 65 to 85 in good health. The specimen was blood.

The CDR3 here is CASSLVGPVFTEAFF. The CDR3 bases are TGCGCCAGCAGCTTGGTGGGGCCCGTATTTACTGAAGCTTTCTTT. This chain links TRBV5-1 with TRBJ1-1; tentatively, D is TRBD1 (5 bases). Germline CDR1 is SGHRS and CDR2 is YFSETQ. V gave up 0 bases and J gave up 5 bases, with 14 bases separating them. This CDR3 has 15 amino acids. Combining the CDR3 with reference TRBV5-1 and TRBJ1-1 gives the whole variable domain KAGVTQTPRYLIKTRGQQVTLSCSPISGHRSVSWYQQTPGQGLQFLFEYFSETQRNKGNFPGRFSGRQFSNSRSEMNVSTLELGDSALYLCASSLVGPVFTEAFFGQGTRLTVV.